The 18 T cell receptor beta chains presented below share a single source sample, sequenced in a study of T-cell reconstitution after alpha-beta-depleted transplantation in children. A TCRbeta library incorporating unique molecular identifiers was prepared. A single record per CDR3 protein comes from TCRdb applying MiXCR to the PCR reads. Here the sample spans hundreds of thousands of distinct CDR3 sequences, around a sixth being singletons. The starting material was PBMCs, mostly from graft donor cells, obtained 360 days after TCRalphabeta/CD19-depleted stem cell transplant. These receptors originate from a male patient aged 2 to 9 who had a stem cell transplant for acute lymphoblastic leukemia, so the T cells may come from the graft donor.

This clonotype was detected only a few times. This sequence joins TRBV12-3 or TRBV12-4 and TRBJ1-4; D is possibly TRBD1 (6 bases). CDR3 size: 13 residues. V lost 5 bases and J 7 bases, leaving 11 bases between the germline ends. CDR3 in amino acids: CASSRQVFEKLFF. The CDR3, as DNA: TGTGCCAGCAGTCGACAGGTTTTTGAAAAACTGTTTTTT.

This clonotype has a count of ten or more. This rearrangement joins TRBV10-1 to TRBJ1-5; D not resolved. V shed 7 bases and J shed 9 bases, with 7 bases lying between them. The germline V gene has CDR1 WNHNN and CDR2 SYGVQD (reference sequence). This CDR3 contains 10 residues. CDR3 nucleotides: TGCGCCAGCAAGGGTAGGCCCCAGCATTTT. Its translation: CASKGRPQHF.

The chain links TRBV18 to TRBJ2-1; TRBD1 matches at 8 bases. This CDR3 has 14 residues. Germline V gene lookup returns CDR1 KGHSH and CDR2 LQKENI. With 3 bases clipped from V and 8 bases from J, the junction kept 6 bases outside the gene matches. The CDR3 protein is CASSPSDRGDEQFF. The CDR3 bases are TGTGCCAGCTCACCCTCTGACAGGGGCGATGAGCAGTTCTTC. The complete variable domain, with remaining parts taken from reference TRBV18 and TRBJ2-1, reads NAGVMQNPRHLVRRRGQEARLRCSPMKGHSHVYWYRQLPEEGLKFMVYLQKENIIDESGMPKERFSAEFPKEGPSILRIQQVVRGDSAAYFCASSPSDRGDEQFFGPGTRLTVL.

This rearrangement joins TRBV9 to TRBJ1-4; 8 nucleotides agree with TRBD1. Germline values: CDR1 SGDLS, CDR2 YYNGEE. J lost 2 bases, V lost 1 base, and 4 bases had no gene match. The CDR3 is made up of 16 amino acids. For the CDR3, the DNA is TGTGCCAGCAGCGTAACGGGACAGGCGACTAATGAAAAACTGTTTTTT. Amino acid sequence: CASSVTGQATNEKLFF.

V gene TRBV4-3 combines with J gene TRBJ1-2; a possible D gene is TRBD1 (5 bases). Trimming removed 0 bases from V and 4 bases from J, with 21 bases in between. This CDR3 region has 18 residues. Germline loops: CDR1 LGHNA, CDR2 YSLEER. CDR3 protein: CASSQDSGRRTPGYGYTF. In nucleotides, the CDR3 is TGCGCCAGCAGCCAAGATTCGGGACGGAGGACTCCTGGCTATGGCTACACCTTC.

Only a few counts were recorded for this clonotype. This sequence joins TRBV29-1 and TRBJ2-5, with unresolved D. V dropped 0 bases and J dropped 5 bases, with 1 base sitting between them. Germline loops: CDR1 SQVTM, CDR2 ANQGSEA. The CDR3 is 10 amino acids. This CDR3 reads CSVEEETQYF. The CDR3 DNA reads as TGCAGCGTTGAAGAGGAGACCCAGTACTTC.

This clonotype was counted only a few times. This sequence joins TRBV11-2 and TRBJ2-5, with D perhaps TRBD2 (6 bases). From germline, CDR1 is SGHAT and CDR2 FQNNGV. Deletions cut 4 bases from V and 5 bases from J, with 14 bases between. The CDR3 sequence is 14 residues long. CDR3 amino acids: CASSSGLRRETQYF. The CDR3 DNA reads as TGTGCCAGCAGCTCGGGACTCAGGCGGGAGACCCAGTACTTC.

The V and J genes are TRBV12-3 or TRBV12-4 and TRBJ1-2; D is undetermined. The CDR3 spans 13 residues. The V end lost 6 bases, the J end lost 3 bases, and 11 bases lay between the germline ends. The CDR3 spells CASRIPGHYGYTF. The CDR3 DNA reads as TGTGCCAGCAGGATACCCGGGCACTATGGCTACACCTTC.

This clonotype appeared a few times. CDR3 DNA: TGTGCCAGCAGCACCGGGACAGCTGTGGCCTACGAGCAGTACTTC. Its protein product is CASSTGTAVAYEQYF. The gene calls are TRBV7-2 and TRBJ2-7; 7 bases align to TRBD1. The CDR3 totals 15 residues. The V gene end was trimmed by 5 bases and the J gene end by 2 bases; junction bases not matched to a gene: 9. The germline gives CDR1 SGHTA, CDR2 FQGNSA.

J is TRBJ2-3 and V is TRBV18; TRBD2 matches 7 bases. CDR3 length equals 14 residues. Germline V gene sequence: CDR1 KGHSH, CDR2 LQKENI. V was pared by 6 bases and J by 6 bases, with 9 bases of the junction left unmatched. The CDR3, as DNA: TGTGCCAGCTCGGACGAGCGGGGTTGGGATACGCAGTATTTT. The encoded protein is CASSDERGWDTQYF.

This clonotype showed up many times. The CDR3: CASSYSTENTEAFF. The CDR3 DNA is TGTGCCAGCAGTTATTCGACAGAGAACACTGAAGCTTTCTTT. The V call is TRBV11-2, the J call TRBJ1-1, with D perhaps matching TRBD1 (5 bases). V lost 6 bases and J lost 1, with 12 bases in between. This CDR3 contains 14 residues. CDR1 SGHAT and CDR2 FQNNGV come from the germline V gene.

V gene TRBV7-9 combines with J gene TRBJ1-5; 9 nucleotides match TRBD1. The CDR3 totals 14 residues. V shed 4 bases and J 5 bases; nucleotides not matched to a gene: 3. CDR1 SEHNR and CDR2 FQNEAQ come from the germline V gene (reference sequence). DNA for the CDR3: TGTGCCAGCAGCTCCGGGACAGGGTATCAGCCCCAGCATTTT. Translating it yields CASSSGTGYQPQHF.

This clonotype has more than one count but fewer than ten. The chain joins TRBV24-1 to TRBJ2-3, with 9 bases fitting TRBD1. Trimming at V came to 4 bases and at J to 0 bases, leaving 4 bases not matched to a gene. CDR1 and CDR2 (germline): KGHDR, SFDVKD. There are 16 residues in the CDR3. The CDR3 DNA reads TGTGCCACCAGTGACAACGGACAGGGGAGCACAGATACGCAGTATTTT. Protein product: CATSDNGQGSTDTQYF.

The chain has TRBV7-9 and TRBJ1-1; D is unresolved. Per germline, CDR1 SEHNR and CDR2 FQNEAQ (reference sequence). The ends were cut back, 2 bases at V and 10 bases at J, with 17 bases in the middle. The CDR3 is 14 amino acids. The CDR3 protein is CASSLLLIWHLAFF. The CDR3 DNA reads as TGTGCCAGCAGCTTACTCTTGATCTGGCACCTAGCTTTCTTT.

The sample holds a few counts of this clonotype. V is TRBV30 and J is TRBJ2-5; unclear D gene. Germline CDR1 GTSNPN, CDR2 SVGIG (reference sequence). Trimming took 1 base from V and 5 from J, leaving 5 bases between them. The CDR3 spans 11 residues. CDR3 sequence (DNA): TGTGCCTGGAGTGGGAAGGAGACCCAGTACTTC. This codes for CAWSGKETQYF.

This clonotype was seen at least ten times. J is TRBJ1-1 and V is TRBV5-1, with D possibly matching TRBD1 (6 bases). The ends were cut back, 1 base at V and 1 base at J, with 8 bases in the middle. CDR1 and CDR2 (germline): SGHRS, YFSETQ. CDR3 length equals 14 residues. CDR3 bases: TGCGCCAGCAGCTTGCGGGGGCCGAACACTGAAGCTTTCTTT. Translating it yields CASSLRGPNTEAFF.

This clonotype was counted between two and nine times. The chain has TRBV5-1 and TRBJ2-7; 13 positions agree with TRBD2. This CDR3 region has 19 residues. Germline V gene sequence: CDR1 SGHRS, CDR2 YFSETQ. J was trimmed by 2 bases and V by 4 bases; bases with no gene match: 15. Here the CDR3 reads CASSQMRLAGGPKTYEQYF. The CDR3 coding sequence is TGCGCCAGCAGCCAAATGCGACTAGCGGGGGGTCCGAAAACCTACGAGCAGTACTTC.

A note on this clonotype: One junction end does not reproduce the germline sequence, and a read error may be involved. The DNA of the CDR3 is TGCGCCAGCAGCTTGTCTGAAAACACTGAAGTTTTCTTT. This sequence encodes CASSLSENTEVFF. This rearrangement joins TRBV5-1 to TRBJ1-1; no definite D call. The CDR3 extends over 13 amino acids. Per the germline V gene, CDR1 is SGHRS and CDR2 is YFSETQ. The full variable domain, in which reference TRBV5-1 and TRBJ1-1 provide the parts outside the CDR3, is KAGVTQTPRYLIKTRGQQVTLSCSPISGHRSVSWYQQTPGQGLQFLFEYFSETQRNKGNFPGRFSGRQFSNSRSEMNVSTLELGDSALYLCASSLSENTEVFFGQGTRLTVV.